These 7 T cell receptor beta chains originate from one sample sequenced in a study of CD4+ T cells in melanoma. TCRdb's copy holds only in-frame clones and misses some; the assay was immunoSEQ multiplex PCR. The sample yields about 9,900 clones, about 70% seen once. Material: peripheral blood. All receptors come from a human donor with melanoma.

This clone is categorized as medium-sized. This chain connects TRBV6-5 to TRBJ1-1, with D hard to call. Trimming removed 2 bases from V and 5 bases from J, with 15 bases in between. The CDR3 runs 15 residues. CDR1 is MNHEY, CDR2 SVGAGI, per germline. The DNA for the CDR3 is TGTGCCAGCAGTTACCGTCCGGCTGGGGTGACTGAAGCTTTCTTT. Amino acids: CASSYRPAGVTEAFF.

CDR3 sequence (DNA): TGTGCCAGCAGGGACAGGGCTTCCGGAGATACGCAGTATTTT. Amino acid sequence: CASRDRASGDTQYF. The V call is TRBV6-1, the J call TRBJ2-3; 8 nucleotides align to TRBD1. V was pared by 6 bases and J by 5 bases, with 7 bases of the junction left unmatched. Germline V gene lookup returns CDR1 MNHNS and CDR2 SASEGT. The CDR3 has 14 residues.

As concerns this clone: A junction boundary mismatches the germline segment, possibly from a read error. The V gene is TRBV7-7, the J gene TRBJ2-3, with 7 bases fitting TRBD2. The length of the CDR3 is 14 residues. The germline gives CDR1 SSHAT, CDR2 FNYEAQ (reference sequence). CDR3 bases: TGTGCTAGCAGTTTAGCGGGTCTAGCAGATACGCAGTATTTT. Translating it yields CASSLAGLADTQYF.

This clone was counted a few times. The chain is built from TRBV27 and TRBJ2-7, with TRBD2 as a possible D gene (5 bases). This CDR3 has 12 amino acids. Germline-derived CDR1 and CDR2 are MNHEY and SMNVEV (reference sequence). Trimming stripped 6 bases from V and 5 bases from J, with 11 bases between. CDR3 sequence: CASSSPGNEQYF. Here the CDR3 DNA reads TGTGCCAGCAGCTCCCCGGGAAACGAGCAGTACTTC.

The chain employs TRBV10-3 and TRBJ2-1; possibly TRBD1 or TRBD2 for D (6 bases each). CDR1 is ENHRY, CDR2 SYGVKD, per germline. CDR3 size: 13 residues. V was cut by 3 bases and J by 8 bases, with 11 bases left in between. The CDR3 protein is CAISDGGRDEQFF. The CDR3 DNA reads as TGTGCCATCAGTGATGGGGGGCGGGATGAGCAGTTCTTC.

This clone was seen more than once but under ten times. The J gene is TRBJ1-6, the V gene TRBV4-2; D unclear. The length of the CDR3 is 12 residues. The germline V and J ends were trimmed by 6 bases and 9 bases, with 9 bases remaining between them. Looked up from germline, CDR1 is LGHNA and CDR2 is YNFKEQ. Here the CDR3 reads CASRKESSPLHF. The DNA for the CDR3 is TGTGCCAGCAGAAAGGAGAGTTCACCCCTCCACTTT.

This clone counts as medium-sized. The V call is TRBV28, the J call TRBJ2-7; possible D gene TRBD1, 8 bases. In germline, CDR1 is MDHEN, CDR2 SYDVKM. V dropped 4 bases and J dropped 3 bases, with 19 bases sitting between them. The CDR3 totals 16 residues. Written as DNA, the CDR3 is TGTGCCAGCAGTTCGAGAATACAGGGGGGGATCTACGAGCAGTACTTC. The encoded protein is CASSSRIQGGIYEQYF.